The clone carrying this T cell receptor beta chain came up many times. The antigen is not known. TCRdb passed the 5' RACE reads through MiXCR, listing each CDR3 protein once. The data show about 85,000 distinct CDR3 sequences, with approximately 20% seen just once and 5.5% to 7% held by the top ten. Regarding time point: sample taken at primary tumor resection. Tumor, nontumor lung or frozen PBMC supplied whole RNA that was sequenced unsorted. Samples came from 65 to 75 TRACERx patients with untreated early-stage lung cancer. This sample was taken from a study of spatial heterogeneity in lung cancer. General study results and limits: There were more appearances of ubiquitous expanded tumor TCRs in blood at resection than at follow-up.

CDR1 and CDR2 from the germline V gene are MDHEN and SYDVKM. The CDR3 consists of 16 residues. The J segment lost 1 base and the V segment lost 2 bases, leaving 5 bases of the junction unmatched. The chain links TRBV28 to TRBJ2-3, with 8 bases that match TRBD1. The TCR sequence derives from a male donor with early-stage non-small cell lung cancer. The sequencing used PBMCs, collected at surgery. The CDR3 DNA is TGTGCCAGCAGTTTAAATCAGGGGGCTGGCACAGATACGCAGTATTTT. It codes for CASSLNQGAGTDTQYF.